Shown below are 30 T cell receptor beta chains from a single sample sequenced in a study of T cells in Graves' hyperthyroidism and ophthalmopathy. Regions amplified from RNA transcripts were the TCR beta CDR3 regions. Initially, a first-round RT-PCR of the TCR CDR3 employed the HTBI primer set. TCRdb passed the multiplex PCR reads through MiXCR, listing each CDR3 protein once. The data show about 290,000 distinct CDR3 sequences, with roughly 13% seen just once and approximately 7.9% held by the top ten. Sequencing was carried out using blood. The origin of the receptors is a woman between 40 and 55 years old with Graves' hyperthyroidism.

This clonotype was detected many times. Written as DNA, the CDR3 is TGTGCCAGCAGCTTAGCCCCTGGGGGCCACAATGAGCAGTTCTTC. Translated: CASSLAPGGHNEQFF. The J gene is TRBJ2-1, the V gene TRBV7-9, with D maybe TRBD1 (6 bases). The length of the CDR3 is 15 residues. Germline lookup yields CDR1 SEHNR and CDR2 FQNEAQ (reference sequence). The V end lost 0 bases, the J end lost 5 bases, and 11 bases lay between the germline ends.

This clonotype came up a few times. The J gene is TRBJ2-2, the V gene TRBV11-3, with D hard to call. The V and J ends lost 5 bases and 0 bases respectively, with 13 bases between them. Germline V lookup: CDR1 SGHNT, CDR2 YENEEA. The CDR3 sequence is 16 residues long. Written as DNA, the CDR3 is TGTGCCAGCAGCCCCCTTGGGTACCCGAACACCGGGGAGCTGTTTTTT. Translating it yields CASSPLGYPNTGELFF.

The CDR3 coding sequence is TGCAGCGTTGATGGGGGGGAGAGCTCCTACAATGAGCAGTTCTTC. Residues: CSVDGGESSYNEQFF. The rearrangement uses TRBV29-1 and TRBJ2-1; the match to TRBD2 covers 7 bases. This CDR3 contains 15 residues. CDR1 is SQVTM and CDR2 is ANQGSEA in the germline V gene. Unmatched junction bases numbered 5, after V lost 3 bases and J lost 0 bases.

This clonotype was seen many times. V gene TRBV24-1 combines with J gene TRBJ2-5; D unclear. This CDR3 comprises 15 residues. Trimming pared 4 bases from V and 2 bases from J, leaving 13 bases between. CDR1 and CDR2 from the germline V gene are KGHDR and SFDVKD. CDR3 nucleotides: TGTGCCACCAGTGAACGAATCGGTGGGCAAGAGACCCAGTACTTC. This translates into CATSERIGGQETQYF.

This clonotype occurred a few times. The chain recombines TRBV11-2 with TRBJ2-7; D is ambiguous. CDR3 length: 13 amino acids. V dropped 5 bases and J dropped 3 bases, with 11 bases sitting between them. CDR1 is SGHAT and CDR2 is FQNNGV in the germline V gene. The CDR3: CASSPLRNYEQYF. CDR3 in DNA: TGTGCCAGCAGCCCCTTAAGGAACTACGAGCAGTACTTC.

For the CDR3, the DNA is TGTGCCAGCACCCGGACTAGCGGGATTCCCCCGAATGAGCAGTTCTTC. This sequence encodes CASTRTSGIPPNEQFF. This chain links TRBV25-1 with TRBJ2-1; TRBD2 matches 12 bases. V trimming: 7 bases; J trimming: 7 bases; junction bases outside the gene matches: 11. Germline CDR1 and CDR2: MGHDK and SYGVNS. This CDR3 has 16 amino acids.

The J gene is TRBJ2-1, the V gene TRBV5-1, with unresolved D. This CDR3 is 12 amino acids long. Germline CDR1 reads SGHRS; CDR2 reads YFSETQ. V was shortened by 1 base and J by 10 bases, with 9 bases between the two germline ends. The chain's CDR3 is CASSLPPGEQFF. The DNA of the CDR3 is TGCGCCAGCAGCTTGCCCCCCGGAGAGCAGTTCTTC.

This clonotype was picked up many times. This sequence joins TRBV2 and TRBJ1-4; D gene uncertain. Germline CDR1 is SNHLY and CDR2 is FYNNEI. V gave up 6 bases and J gave up 0 bases, with 8 bases separating them. The CDR3 spans 14 residues. The DNA for the CDR3 is TGTGCCAGCAGGGTTCGGGCAACTAATGAAAAACTGTTTTTT. Translation gives CASRVRATNEKLFF.

Ten or more counts support this clonotype. V gene TRBV5-1 combines with J gene TRBJ2-2; the D gene is possibly TRBD2 (6 bases). V was shortened by 4 bases and J by 1 base, with 11 bases between the two germline ends. The germline CDR1 and CDR2 sequences are SGHRS and YFSETQ. The CDR3 sequence is 15 residues long. The CDR3 DNA sequence: TGCGCCAGCAGCCCTGGAGGGCTGAACACCGGGGAGCTGTTTTTT. It encodes CASSPGGLNTGELFF.

Many counts were recorded for this clonotype. CDR3 sequence: CATSDLGTSSYNEQFF. CDR3 in DNA: TGTGCCACCAGTGATTTGGGCACAAGCTCCTACAATGAGCAGTTCTTC. V gene TRBV24-1 combines with J gene TRBJ2-1; no firm D call. V lost 0 bases and J lost 0, with 8 bases in between. The V gene's germline CDR1 is KGHDR and CDR2 SFDVKD. This CDR3 is 16 amino acids long.

This clonotype came up many times. The chain employs TRBV11-2 and TRBJ2-1; 11 positions match TRBD2. The junction had 1 base not matched to a gene; V was cut back by 4 bases and J by 2 bases. From germline, CDR1 is SGHAT and CDR2 FQNNGV. The CDR3 is 15 amino acids. The CDR3 DNA sequence: TGTGCCAGCAGCTCGACTAGCGGGACCTACAATGAGCAGTTCTTC. Translation gives CASSSTSGTYNEQFF.

This clonotype was recorded a few times. The chain carries TRBV4-1 and TRBJ2-1, with TRBD2 as a possible D gene (5 bases). Germline V gene sequence: CDR1 MGHRA, CDR2 YSYEKL. The CDR3 runs to 15 residues. V dropped 0 bases and J dropped 4 bases, with 10 bases sitting between them. The CDR3 sequence: CASSQEGGRYNEQFF. As DNA, the CDR3 is TGCGCCAGCAGCCAAGAGGGCGGGCGGTACAATGAGCAGTTCTTC.

This clonotype was found many times. The chain has TRBV30 and TRBJ2-1, with 13 positions matching TRBD2. V dropped 3 bases and J dropped 9; count of bases not matched to a gene: 11. The CDR3 is 16 residues long. Looked up from germline, CDR1 is GTSNPN and CDR2 is SVGIG (reference sequence). The CDR3 nucleotides read TGTGCCTGGAGACGCCGCGGACTAGCGGGAGTCGGTGAGCAGTTCTTC. Translation: CAWRRRGLAGVGEQFF.

This clonotype came up many times. In DNA, the CDR3 is TGCGCCAGCAGCTTGCAGGGGGCTTCCTACAATGAGCAGTTCTTC. Protein sequence: CASSLQGASYNEQFF. V usage is TRBV5-1 and J usage is TRBJ2-1; 8 positions agree with TRBD1. CDR1 is SGHRS, CDR2 YFSETQ, per germline. The CDR3 is 15 amino acids. The V segment lost 1 base and the J segment 1 base; nucleotides outside the gene matches: 1.

This chain joins TRBV20-1 and TRBJ2-1, with no clear D. From germline, CDR1 is DFQATT and CDR2 SNEGSKA (reference sequence). Between the trimmed V and J ends, which lost 5 bases and 7 bases, there was a span of 12 bases. This CDR3 has 12 residues. The CDR3 region is CSAPAQVNEQFF. CDR3 coding DNA: TGCAGTGCTCCAGCCCAAGTAAATGAGCAGTTCTTC.

This clonotype was recorded many times. The chain couples TRBV7-2 to TRBJ2-5; D gene ambiguous. The CDR3 is 14 residues long. Trimming took 5 bases from V and 6 from J, leaving 16 bases between them. Looked up from germline, CDR1 is SGHTA and CDR2 is FQGNSA. This chain's CDR3 is CASSPIGLVKTQYF. The CDR3 nucleotides are TGTGCCAGCAGCCCGATCGGGCTAGTGAAGACCCAGTACTTC.

This clonotype was found many times. This chain connects TRBV6-2 or TRBV6-3 to TRBJ1-1; 7 bases match TRBD1. CDR1 and CDR2 (germline): MNHEY, SVGEGT. The CDR3 totals 14 residues. V lost 6 bases to trimming and J lost 3 bases; unmatched junction nucleotides: 7. The DNA for the CDR3 is TGTGCCAGCAGACGACAGGGATGGGACACTGAAGCTTTCTTT. Translated, it gives CASRRQGWDTEAFF.

In its sample, this clonotype was seen a few times. The V call is TRBV12-3 or TRBV12-4, the J call TRBJ2-1, with a tentative D call TRBD2 (5 bases). This CDR3 spans 12 amino acids. The V and J ends lost 6 bases and 7 bases respectively, with 10 bases between them. CDR3 nucleotide sequence: TGTGCCAGCAGCCATTCGGGGAATGAGCAGTTCTTC. As protein: CASSHSGNEQFF.

The chain uses TRBV28 and TRBJ1-4; 9 bases agree with TRBD1. The CDR3 covers 15 residues. Per the germline V gene, CDR1 is MDHEN and CDR2 is SYDVKM. V lost 4 bases and J lost 7; bases outside the gene matches: 7. CDR3 DNA sequence: TGTGCCAGCAGTTCACCGACAGGGGGAATTGAAAAACTGTTTTTT. This sequence encodes CASSSPTGGIEKLFF.

There are many counts of this clonotype. The V gene is TRBV12-3 or TRBV12-4, the J gene TRBJ2-5; unclear D gene. V lost 4 bases and J lost 4, with 16 bases in between. This CDR3 region has 15 residues. DNA of the CDR3: TGTGCCAGCAGTTGTCACGGATCGAATTCAGAGACCCAGTACTTC. This encodes CASSCHGSNSETQYF.

Note on this clonotype: A much bigger clone sits one base away, suggesting this may be a read error. V gene TRBV11-2 combines with J gene TRBJ1-1; D possibly corresponds to TRBD1 (5 bases). There are 11 residues in the CDR3. Germline-derived CDR1 and CDR2 are SGHAT and FQNNGV. The CDR3 sequence is CASSVQWTLSF. The CDR3 coding sequence is TGTGCCAGCAGCGTACAGTGGACACTTTCCTTT.

This clonotype showed up just a few times. The chain joins TRBV19 to TRBJ1-5; D is unclear. The CDR3 has 12 amino acids. Trimming pared 6 bases from V and 16 bases from J, leaving 19 bases between. Germline CDR1 LNHDA, CDR2 SQIVND (reference sequence). The CDR3 DNA follows: TGTGCCAGTAGCCCGGACGCTGTAACTTCCCATTTT. This codes for CASSPDAVTSHF.

This chain uses TRBV29-1 with TRBJ2-1; TRBD2 matches at 8 bases. The CDR3 length is 15 residues. V was pared by 8 bases and J by 6 bases, with 15 bases of the junction left unmatched. Germline assignment: CDR1 SQVTM and CDR2 ANQGSEA. The CDR3, as DNA: TGCAGCACACTTACGCCGGGACTAGGGCTCAATGAGCAGTTCTTC. Residues: CSTLTPGLGLNEQFF.

This clonotype was counted ten times or more. J is TRBJ2-7 and V is TRBV12-5, with TRBD2 as a possible D gene (6 bases). The CDR3 is 16 amino acids. V was pared by 0 bases and J by 7 bases, with 19 bases between. The germline gives CDR1 LGHNT, CDR2 FRNRAP. The CDR3 region is CASGLVLRGTQHEQYF. For the CDR3, the DNA is TGTGCTAGTGGTTTGGTACTCCGCGGGACCCAGCATGAGCAGTACTTC.

This chain links TRBV28 with TRBJ2-7; 9 nucleotides agree with TRBD2. This CDR3 has 14 residues. V lost 5 bases, J lost 3 bases, and 5 bases stayed unmatched. CDR1 is MDHEN and CDR2 is SYDVKM in the germline V gene. CDR3 nucleotide sequence: TGTGCCAGCAGTGACCTAGCGGGGATCTACGAGCAGTACTTC. Its translation is CASSDLAGIYEQYF.

This clonotype was seen a handful of times. This chain connects TRBV6-9 to TRBJ2-2; a weak D match, TRBD2 (5 bases). Germline lookup yields CDR1 MNHGY and CDR2 SVAAGI. Trimming cost V 4 bases and J 8 bases, with 11 bases left between them. CDR3 length: 13 amino acids. The CDR3 DNA is TGTGCCAGCAGTTCCCAGGAGGCTGGGGAGCTGTTTTTT. Amino acid sequence: CASSSQEAGELFF.

This clonotype has ten or more counts. The chain recombines TRBV19 with TRBJ1-1; D ambiguous. The CDR3 is 14 residues long. V was shortened by 7 bases and J by 4 bases, with 16 bases between the two germline ends. CDR1 is LNHDA and CDR2 is SQIVND in the germline V gene (reference sequence). The CDR3 DNA sequence: TGTGCCAGTAACCTTGGGAGGGATGGCACTGAAGCTTTCTTT. Translating it yields CASNLGRDGTEAFF. Drawing the rest from reference TRBV19 and TRBJ1-1, the complete variable domain is DGGITQSPKYLFRKEGQNVTLSCEQNLNHDAMYWYRQDPGQGLRLIYYSQIVNDFQKGDIAEGYSVSREKKESFPLTVTSAQKNPTAFYLCASNLGRDGTEAFFGQGTRLTVV.

In its sample, this clonotype was seen a few times. The chain employs TRBV20-1 and TRBJ1-2; TRBD1 agrees at 9 bases. CDR1 DFQATT and CDR2 SNEGSKA come from the germline V gene (reference sequence). The trim removed 5 bases at V and 2 bases at J, leaving 3 bases unmatched. CDR3 size: 13 residues. In nucleotides, the CDR3 is TGCAGTGCTGGGACAGGGACCAACTATGGCTACACCTTC. Its protein is CSAGTGTNYGYTF.

As regards this clonotype: A much larger clone is a single base away; this may be a read error. The rearrangement uses TRBV12-3 or TRBV12-4 and TRBJ2-3, with 7 bases matching TRBD2. V gave up 8 bases and J gave up 1 base; unmatched junction bases: 6. The CDR3 extends over 14 amino acids. The chain's CDR3 is CASGRVPGTDTQYF. DNA for the CDR3: TGTGCCAGCGGGAGGGTCCCTGGCACAGATACGCAGTATTTT.

The rearrangement uses TRBV5-1 and TRBJ2-2; 8 bases map to TRBD2. Germline V lookup: CDR1 SGHRS, CDR2 YFSETQ. The J segment lost 3 bases and the V segment lost 4 bases, leaving 5 bases of the junction unmatched. The CDR3 extends over 15 amino acids. The CDR3 reads CASSQLAAHTGELFF. For the CDR3, the DNA is TGCGCCAGCAGCCAACTAGCGGCACACACCGGGGAGCTGTTTTTT.